A selection of T cell receptor beta chains follows, all from one sample in a study of cytomegalovirus exposure and HLA in healthy donors. Repertoires were generated with immunoSEQ multiplex PCR, while TCRdb's copy carries only in-frame clones and drops some. The data show around 180,000 clones, with roughly 81% seen just once and around 5% held by the top ten. The sequenced sample consisted of PBMCs. Receptor source: a girl aged 10-17 years in good health and CMV-seropositive. The CDR3 runs from the conserved cysteine through the conserved F or W. The D gene is left open where the match is weak. Clone size appears in some rows only: once, few, many, or a class for an expanded clone.

d_gene	abundance	v_gene	len	j_gene	CDR3aa	CDR3nt
TRBD1	-	TRBV6-1	15	TRBJ1-1	CASGNRGVSVTEAFF	TGTGCCAGCGGTAACAGGGGTGTTTCGGTCACTGAAGCTTTCTTT
-	-	TRBV2	14	TRBJ1-1	CASTTDLGGTEAFF	TGTGCCAGCACCACGGACCTGGGGGGGACTGAAGCTTTCTTT
-	few	TRBV11-3	14	TRBJ2-3	CASSLDSRTDTQYF	TGTGCCAGCAGCTTGGACAGTCGCACAGATACGCAGTATTTT
-	-	TRBV11-2	15	TRBJ1-4	CASSLGRGSGEKLFF	TGTGCCAGCAGCTTAGGTAGGGGCTCTGGTGAAAAACTGTTTTTT
TRBD1	-	TRBV27	13	TRBJ2-7	CASSYRQGREQYF	TGTGCCAGCAGTTACCGACAGGGGCGGGAGCAGTACTTC
-	-	TRBV20-1	10	TRBJ1-2	CSAYEYGYTF	TGCAGTGCTTACGAGTATGGCTACACCTTC
-	-	TRBV29-1	13	TRBJ1-1	CSVEDVGTVEAFF	TGCAGCGTTGAAGATGTAGGAACAGTTGAAGCTTTCTTT
-	-	TRBV7-9	16	TRBJ2-7	CASSLSTGKLRNEQYF	TGTGCCAGCAGCTTAAGTACAGGGAAATTAAGGAACGAGCAGTACTTC
TRBD1	-	TRBV19	15	TRBJ1-6	CATNTGGVLGAPLHF	TGTGCCACAAACACAGGGGGCGTTCTGGGTGCACCCCTCCACTTT
-	-	TRBV9	11	TRBJ2-3	CASSRRDTQYF	TGTGCCAGCAGCCGCAGAGATACGCAGTATTTT
TRBD1	-	TRBV2	13	TRBJ2-1	CASSRQGGREQFF	TGTGCCAGCAGCCGACAGGGGGGACGTGAGCAGTTCTTC
TRBD1	-	TRBV9	13	TRBJ1-2	CASSARDRLGYTF	TGCGCCAGCAGCGCCAGGGACAGGCTGGGCTACACCTTC
-	-	TRBV6-1	18	TRBJ1-5	CASSDGTKPFGSNQPQHF	TGTGCCAGCAGTGACGGGACAAAGCCGTTTGGTAGCAATCAGCCCCAGCATTTT
-	few	TRBV7-9	13	TRBJ1-2	CASSLGANYGYTF	TGTGCCAGCAGCTTAGGGGCCAACTATGGCTACACCTTC
-	-	TRBV6-5	15	TRBJ1-6	CASSRAGANNSPLHF	TGTGCCAGCAGTAGGGCTGGGGCGAATAATTCACCCCTCCACTTT
TRBD2	-	TRBV7-2	18	TRBJ2-1	CASSLNSGGIKIHNEQFF	TGTGCCAGCAGCCTCAATAGCGGGGGGATTAAAATACACAATGAGCAGTTCTTC
-	once	TRBV5-6	15	TRBJ1-1	CASSLGGLMNTEAFF	TGTGCCAGCAGCTTGGGGGGCCTCATGAACACTGAAGCTTTCTTT
-	-	TRBV5-6	15	TRBJ1-5	CASSRGGRSNQPQHF	TGTGCCAGCAGCCGGGGGGGAAGGAGCAATCAGCCCCAGCATTTT
TRBD2	-	TRBV5-1	17	TRBJ2-3	CASSLAASGGAGDTQYF	TGCGCCAGCAGCTTGGCCGCTAGCGGGGGGGCTGGAGATACGCAGTATTTT
-	-	TRBV10-2	13	TRBJ1-1	CASSGLYNTEAFF	TGCGCCAGCAGTGGTCTATATAACACTGAAGCTTTCTTT
TRBD2	-	TRBV7-6	17	TRBJ2-5	CASSLAPGAGGQETQYF	TGTGCCAGCAGCTTAGCACCGGGAGCGGGGGGGCAGGAGACCCAGTACTTC
-	-	TRBV6-5	15	TRBJ1-5	CASSPSRASNQPQHF	TGTGCCAGCAGTCCCTCCAGGGCTAGCAATCAGCCCCAGCATTTT
-	-	TRBV12-5	17	TRBJ1-5	CASGLDAGPYSNQPQHF	TGTGCTAGTGGCCTTGACGCGGGACCGTATAGCAATCAGCCCCAGCATTTT
-	-	TRBV5-6	15	TRBJ1-6	CASSGRQTYNSPLHF	TGTGCCAGCAGCGGTCGCCAGACCTATAATTCACCCCTCCACTTT
TRBD2	-	TRBV30	17	TRBJ2-1	CAWSKARTSGGSNEQFF	TGTGCCTGGAGTAAAGCCCGGACTAGCGGGGGGTCAAATGAGCAGTTCTTC
-	-	TRBV9	15	TRBJ1-6	CASSVVADYNSPLHF	TGTGCCAGCAGCGTAGTGGCGGATTATAATTCACCCCTCCACTTT
TRBD2	few	TRBV10-1	16	TRBJ2-5	CATSQRGAGQVETQYF	TGCGCCACGAGTCAGCGGGGGGCCGGTCAAGTGGAGACCCAGTACTTC
-	-	TRBV6-1	15	TRBJ2-7	CASSEDPGSSYEQYF	TGTGCCAGCAGTGAAGACCCCGGGAGCTCCTACGAGCAGTACTTC
-	few	TRBV9	14	TRBJ1-6	CASSVNRAHSPLHF	TGTGCCAGCAGCGTGAACAGGGCTCATTCACCCCTCCACTTT